These 2 T cell receptor beta chains share one sample of origin, sequenced in a study of blood T cell repertoires in COVID-19. Only in-frame clones appear in the TCRdb table, and some are missing; sequencing was by immunoSEQ multiplex PCR. This sample carries approximately 290,000 clones, more than 65% of them seen once, and the ten largest clones take about a sixth. The sequenced sample was peripheral blood. These receptors all stem from a person aged 70 to 85 with COVID-19, enrolled during active disease.

J is TRBJ1-1 and V is TRBV18, with 9 bases aligning to TRBD1. The junction had 7 bases not matched to a gene; V was cut back by 4 bases and J by 4 bases. CDR1 KGHSH and CDR2 LQKENI come from the germline V gene. The CDR3 consists of 15 residues. CDR3 coding DNA: TGTGCCAGCTCACTCGCACAGGGGGCGACCACTGAAGCTTTCTTT. Translated, it gives CASSLAQGATTEAFF.

This sequence joins TRBV5-1 and TRBJ1-1; D is perhaps TRBD1 (6 bases). CDR1 is SGHRS and CDR2 is YFSETQ in the germline V gene. The CDR3 runs to 14 residues. V was clipped by 5 bases and J by 3 bases, with 14 bases between them. CDR3 in amino acids: CASRYRDMDTEAFF. The CDR3, as DNA: TGCGCCAGCAGGTACAGGGATATGGACACTGAAGCTTTCTTT.